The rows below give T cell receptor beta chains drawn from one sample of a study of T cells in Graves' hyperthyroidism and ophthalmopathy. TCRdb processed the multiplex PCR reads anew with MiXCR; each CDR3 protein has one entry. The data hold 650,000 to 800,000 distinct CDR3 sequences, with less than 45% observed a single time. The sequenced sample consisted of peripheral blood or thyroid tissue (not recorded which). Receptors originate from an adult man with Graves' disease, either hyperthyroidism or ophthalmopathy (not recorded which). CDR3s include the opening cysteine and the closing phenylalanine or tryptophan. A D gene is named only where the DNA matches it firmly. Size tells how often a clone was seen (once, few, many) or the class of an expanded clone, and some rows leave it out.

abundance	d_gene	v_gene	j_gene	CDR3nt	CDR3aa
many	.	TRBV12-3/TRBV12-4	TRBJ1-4	TGTGCCAGCAGATGGGGACGGGCGGAGGAAAAACTGTTTTTT	CASRWGRAEEKLFF
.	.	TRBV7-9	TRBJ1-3	TGTGCCAGCAGCCTACGCCCGGGGAGCACCATATATTTT	CASSLRPGSTIYF
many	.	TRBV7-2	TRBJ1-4	TGTGCCAGCAGACAAAAGGCTCGACCCTTGACTGAAAAACTGTTTTTT	CASRQKARPLTEKLFF
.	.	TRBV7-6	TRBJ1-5	TGTGCCAGCAGCTCGGAGGGGGGGGGCGCCGGCAATCAGCCCCAGCATTTT	CASSSEGGGAGNQPQHF
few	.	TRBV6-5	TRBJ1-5	TGTGCCAGCAGTGAAGCGGTGTGGCAGGGCCGTGATCCCCAGCATTTT	CASSEAVWQGRDPQHF
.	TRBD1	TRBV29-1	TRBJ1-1	TGCAGCAGTGATCCGACAGGGTGGGGAGCTTTCTTT	CSSDPTGWGAFF
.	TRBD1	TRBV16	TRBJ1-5	TGTGCCAGCAGTACAATCGACAGGGGGCATCGTCAGCCCCAGCATTTT	CASSTIDRGHRQPQHF
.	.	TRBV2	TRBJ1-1	TGTGCCAGCAGTGAGCAGGGGAGAAGGCACACTGAAGCTTTCTTT	CASSEQGRRHTEAFF
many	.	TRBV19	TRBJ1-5	TGTGCCAGTAGTGTAAATCAGGCTGCCCAGCATTTT	CASSVNQAAQHF
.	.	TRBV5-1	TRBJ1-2	TGCGCCAGCGGAAAAGACAGGACGGGTGGCTACACCTTC	CASGKDRTGGYTF
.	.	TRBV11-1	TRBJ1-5	TGTGCCAGCGCGGGGGGCAATCAGCCCCAGCATTTT	CASAGGNQPQHF
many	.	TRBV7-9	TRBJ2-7	TGTGCCAGCAGTACTGAGACTTCGACGTACGAGCAGTACTTC	CASSTETSTYEQYF
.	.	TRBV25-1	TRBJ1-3	TGTGCCTGCAGTTTAAAGGGAAACACCATATATTTT	CACSLKGNTIYF
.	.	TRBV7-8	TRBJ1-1	TGTGCCAGCAGCCCATTAACAAACCTCCGGGCGAACACTGAAGCTTTCTTT	CASSPLTNLRANTEAFF
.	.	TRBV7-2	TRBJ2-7	TGTGCCAGCAGCTTAGGAAGGCAGGGTGGCTACGAGCAGTACTTC	CASSLGRQGGYEQYF